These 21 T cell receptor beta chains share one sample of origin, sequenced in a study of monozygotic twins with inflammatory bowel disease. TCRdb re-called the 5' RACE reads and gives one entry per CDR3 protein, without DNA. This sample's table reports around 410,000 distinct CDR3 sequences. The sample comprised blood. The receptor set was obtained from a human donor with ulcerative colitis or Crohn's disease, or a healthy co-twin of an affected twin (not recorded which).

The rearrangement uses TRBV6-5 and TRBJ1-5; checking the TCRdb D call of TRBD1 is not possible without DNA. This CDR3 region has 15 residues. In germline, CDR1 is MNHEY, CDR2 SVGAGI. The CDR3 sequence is CASSYSRGSNQPQHF.

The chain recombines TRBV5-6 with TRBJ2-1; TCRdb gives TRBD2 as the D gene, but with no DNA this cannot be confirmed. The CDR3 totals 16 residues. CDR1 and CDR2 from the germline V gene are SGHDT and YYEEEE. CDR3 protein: CASSLLLAGGLGEQFF.

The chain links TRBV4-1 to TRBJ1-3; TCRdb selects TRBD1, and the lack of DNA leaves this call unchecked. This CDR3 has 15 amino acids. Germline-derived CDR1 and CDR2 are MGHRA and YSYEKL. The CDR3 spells CASSPGPISGNTIYF.

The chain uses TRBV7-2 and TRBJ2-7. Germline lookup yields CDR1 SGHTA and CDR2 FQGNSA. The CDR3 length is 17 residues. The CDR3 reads CASSLVLRPKGNYEQYF.

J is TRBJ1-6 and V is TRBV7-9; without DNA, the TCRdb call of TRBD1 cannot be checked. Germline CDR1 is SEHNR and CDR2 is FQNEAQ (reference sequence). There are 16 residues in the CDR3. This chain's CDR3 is CASSLVQGSYNSPLHF.

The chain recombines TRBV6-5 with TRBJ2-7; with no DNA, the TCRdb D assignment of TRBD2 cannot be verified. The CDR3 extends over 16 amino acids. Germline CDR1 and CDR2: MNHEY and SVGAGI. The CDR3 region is CASSYSWEGTNYEQYF.

CDR3 sequence reads: CASSTGQHNSPLHF. The V and J genes are TRBV28 and TRBJ1-6; as DNA is missing, the TRBD1 call by TCRdb cannot be tested. The CDR3 is made up of 14 amino acids. CDR1 and CDR2 (germline): MDHEN, SYDVKM.

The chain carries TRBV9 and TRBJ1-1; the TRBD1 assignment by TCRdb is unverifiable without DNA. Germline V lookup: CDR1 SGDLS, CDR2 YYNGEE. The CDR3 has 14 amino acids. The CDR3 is CASSVGQGITEAFF.

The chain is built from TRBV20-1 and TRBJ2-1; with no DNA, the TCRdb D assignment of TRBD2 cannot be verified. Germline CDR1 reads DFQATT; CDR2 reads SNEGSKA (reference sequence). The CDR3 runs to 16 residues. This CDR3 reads CSATSTSGGLYNEQFF.

This chain's CDR3 is CASSLPRAGVGEQYF. The rearrangement joins TRBV5-4 to TRBJ2-7; without DNA, the TCRdb call of TRBD2 cannot be checked. The germline gives CDR1 SGHNT, CDR2 YYREEE (reference sequence). There are 15 residues in the CDR3.

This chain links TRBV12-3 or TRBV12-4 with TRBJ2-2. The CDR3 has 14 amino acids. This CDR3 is CASSLDFNTGELFF.

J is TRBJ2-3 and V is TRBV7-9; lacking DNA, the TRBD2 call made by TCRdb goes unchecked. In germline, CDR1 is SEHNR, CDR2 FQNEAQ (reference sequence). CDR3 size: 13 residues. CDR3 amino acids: CASESGSGDTQYF.

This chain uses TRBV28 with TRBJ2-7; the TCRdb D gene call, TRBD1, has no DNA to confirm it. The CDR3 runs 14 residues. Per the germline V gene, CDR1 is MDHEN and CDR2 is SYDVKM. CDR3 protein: CASSLSLGGYEQYF.

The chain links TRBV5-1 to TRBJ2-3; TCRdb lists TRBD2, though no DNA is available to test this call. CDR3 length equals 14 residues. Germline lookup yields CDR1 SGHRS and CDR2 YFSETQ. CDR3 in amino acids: CASTLLDGRDTQYF.

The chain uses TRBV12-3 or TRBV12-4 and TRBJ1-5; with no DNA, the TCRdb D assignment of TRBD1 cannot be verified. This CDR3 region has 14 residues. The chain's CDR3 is CASTLSGGISPQHF.

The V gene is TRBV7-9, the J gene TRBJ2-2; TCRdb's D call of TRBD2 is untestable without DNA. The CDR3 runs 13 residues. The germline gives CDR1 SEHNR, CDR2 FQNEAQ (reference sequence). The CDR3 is CASTSGGPGELFF.

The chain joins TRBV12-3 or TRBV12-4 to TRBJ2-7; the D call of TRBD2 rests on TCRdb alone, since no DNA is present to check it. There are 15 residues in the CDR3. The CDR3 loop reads CASSTTEGLAYEQYF.

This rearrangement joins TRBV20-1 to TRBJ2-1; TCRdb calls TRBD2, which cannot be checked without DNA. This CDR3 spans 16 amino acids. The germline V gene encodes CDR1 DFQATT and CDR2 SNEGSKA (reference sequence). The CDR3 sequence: CSARAGGLGVRNEQFF.

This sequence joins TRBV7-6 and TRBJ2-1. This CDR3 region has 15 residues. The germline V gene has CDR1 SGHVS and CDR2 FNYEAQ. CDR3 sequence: CASSLGMDPSHEQFF.

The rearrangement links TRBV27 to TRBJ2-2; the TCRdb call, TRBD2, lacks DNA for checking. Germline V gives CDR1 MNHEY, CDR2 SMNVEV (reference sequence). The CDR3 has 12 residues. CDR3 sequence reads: CATGESGGELFF.

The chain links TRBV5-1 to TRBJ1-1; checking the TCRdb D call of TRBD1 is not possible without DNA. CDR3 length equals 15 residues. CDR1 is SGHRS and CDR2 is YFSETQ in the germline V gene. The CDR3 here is CASSETPGVSTEAFF.